What follows are 18 T cell receptor beta chains derived from one specimen sequenced in a study of shared clonotypes between healthy human individuals. Profiled with immunoSEQ multiplex PCR; TCRdb holds only in-frame clones, not every one. The table lists about 79,000 clones, 60% to 65% of them singletons. Sequences were obtained from memory CD8+ T cells sorted from blood. Specified subset: CD45RO+ cells pooled with CCR7-negative TemRA cells. The receptors were gathered from a man aged 25-45 years in good health.

This clone was seen more than once but under ten times. The V gene is TRBV2, the J gene TRBJ1-4, with D hard to call. Trimming cost V 8 bases and J 3 bases, with 10 bases left between them. CDR3 length: 13 amino acids. The V gene's germline CDR1 is SNHLY and CDR2 FYNNEI. CDR3 sequence: CASRRSPNEKLFF. Written as DNA, the CDR3 is TGTGCCAGCCGGAGAAGCCCTAATGAAAAACTGTTTTTT.

This clone was recorded a few times. J is TRBJ2-3 and V is TRBV4-2, with 15 positions matching TRBD2. This CDR3 has 19 residues. Germline loops: CDR1 LGHNA, CDR2 YNFKEQ. V lost 0 bases, J lost 3 bases, and 7 bases stayed unmatched. CDR3 sequence reads: CASSQDRTSGGGLTDTQYF. The DNA of the CDR3 is TGTGCCAGCAGCCAAGATCGGACTAGCGGGGGGGGGTTGACAGATACGCAGTATTTT.

The V gene is TRBV10-3, the J gene TRBJ2-1; D may be TRBD2 (6 bases). CDR3 length: 18 amino acids. Germline V lookup: CDR1 ENHRY, CDR2 SYGVKD. V was pared by 2 bases and J by 6 bases, with 23 bases between. CDR3: CAISEPTIREKAFNEQFF. In DNA form, the CDR3 reads TGTGCCATCAGTGAGCCGACTATCCGGGAGAAGGCCTTCAATGAGCAGTTCTTC.

V gene TRBV13 combines with J gene TRBJ2-5, with D possibly TRBD2 on 5 matching bases. This CDR3 spans 14 amino acids. Germline V gene data show CDR1 as PRHDT and CDR2 as FYEKMQ (reference sequence). The germline V and J ends were trimmed by 0 bases and 5 bases, with 10 bases remaining between them. This CDR3 is CASSLGRGRETQYF. The CDR3 nucleotides read TGTGCCAGCAGCTTAGGCCGAGGGCGTGAGACCCAGTACTTC.

J is TRBJ2-2 and V is TRBV4-2; TRBD2 is a possible D gene (6 bases). The CDR3 extends over 15 amino acids. V was clipped by 0 bases and J by 2 bases, with 7 bases between them. Germline V gives CDR1 LGHNA, CDR2 YNFKEQ. CDR3: CASSQEGTNTGELFF. As DNA, the CDR3 is TGTGCCAGCAGCCAAGAAGGGACTAACACCGGGGAGCTGTTTTTT.

This clone occurred many times. The chain employs TRBV6-4 and TRBJ2-2; D remains ambiguous. The germline CDR1 and CDR2 sequences are MRHNA and SNTAGT. The CDR3 is made up of 14 amino acids. Trimming cost V 0 bases and J 4 bases, with 6 bases left between them. The CDR3 loop reads CASSDSVGTGELFF. The CDR3 DNA reads TGTGCCAGCAGTGACTCCGTCGGCACCGGGGAGCTGTTTTTT.

This clone was seen a few times. The J gene is TRBJ2-5, the V gene TRBV9; 7 bases align to TRBD2. The CDR3 loop spans 18 amino acids. Germline assignment: CDR1 SGDLS and CDR2 YYNGEE. The junction had 12 bases not matched to a gene; V was cut back by 0 bases and J by 1 base. CDR3 nucleotides: TGTGCCAGCAGCGTAGGTTTCTTGGGAGGGGCTCGCCAAGAGACCCAGTACTTC. Translated: CASSVGFLGGARQETQYF.

A few counts support this clone. This CDR3 is also generated by other DNA sequences in the sample. V gene TRBV10-3 combines with J gene TRBJ2-7; D not certain. Trimming removed 2 bases at V and 0 bases at J, with 5 bases between. The CDR3 runs to 13 residues. Germline V gene sequence: CDR1 ENHRY, CDR2 SYGVKD. DNA for the CDR3: TGTGCCATCAGTGAGACGGGCTCCTACGAGCAGTACTTC. Residues: CAISETGSYEQYF.

The CDR3, as DNA: TGCGCCAGCAGTGATCCAGCGGGTACGGAGTTCTTC. Amino acids: CASSDPAGTEFF. The J gene is TRBJ2-1, the V gene TRBV10-2; D perhaps matches TRBD2 (6 bases). The ends were cut back, 3 bases at V and 14 bases at J, with 14 bases in the middle. There are 12 residues in the CDR3. Germline assignment: CDR1 WSHSY and CDR2 SAAADI.

The chain links TRBV10-3 to TRBJ1-4, with D perhaps matching TRBD1 (5 bases). CDR3 length: 15 amino acids. Deletions cut 4 bases from V and 6 bases from J, with 15 bases between. CDR1 ENHRY and CDR2 SYGVKD come from the germline V gene. CDR3 in DNA: TGTGCCATCAGTGCCAGAGGCGGGGCGGATGAAAAACTGTTTTTT. Translation: CAISARGGADEKLFF.

V gene TRBV5-1 combines with J gene TRBJ2-1, with D maybe TRBD1 (6 bases). Trimming stripped 4 bases from V and 4 bases from J, with 24 bases between. The V gene's germline CDR1 is SGHRS and CDR2 YFSETQ. The CDR3 consists of 18 residues. DNA of the CDR3: TGCGCCAGCAGCCCAGACTCCGGGACACCCTACCTATACAATGAGCAGTTCTTC. Its translation is CASSPDSGTPYLYNEQFF.

This clone occurred a few times. The rearrangement links TRBV7-9 to TRBJ2-7; no clear D. The germline CDR1 and CDR2 sequences are SEHNR and FQNEAQ (reference sequence). V was trimmed by 1 base and J by 2 bases, leaving 6 bases between them. The CDR3 consists of 13 residues. The chain's CDR3 is CASSLDRPYEQYF. The CDR3 region has the DNA TGTGCCAGCAGCTTAGATCGCCCCTACGAGCAGTACTTC.

The chain recombines TRBV6-1 with TRBJ1-2; maybe TRBD1 (6 bases). The CDR3 sequence is 16 residues long. Germline lookup yields CDR1 MNHNS and CDR2 SASEGT. V gave up 4 bases and J gave up 7 bases, with 22 bases separating them. The CDR3 DNA sequence: TGTGCCAGCAGTGGCAGGGGCGGCAGGGATCTTGGTGGCTACACCTTC. Amino acids: CASSGRGGRDLGGYTF.

The chain employs TRBV9 and TRBJ1-5, with a weak D call TRBD1 (6 bases). From germline, CDR1 is SGDLS and CDR2 YYNGEE. The CDR3 spans 14 residues. The germline V and J ends were trimmed by 2 bases and 6 bases, with 12 bases remaining between them. The CDR3 loop is CASSVAGAGQPQHF. CDR3 nucleotides: TGTGCCAGCAGCGTGGCAGGGGCCGGTCAGCCCCAGCATTTT.

This chain connects TRBV5-1 to TRBJ2-7, with D unresolved. Looked up from germline, CDR1 is SGHRS and CDR2 is YFSETQ. The CDR3 loop spans 13 amino acids. V lost 0 bases, J lost 0 bases, and 4 bases lay in between. The CDR3: CASSLGASYEQYF. The CDR3 DNA reads TGCGCCAGCAGCTTGGGCGCCTCCTACGAGCAGTACTTC. Using reference TRBV5-1 and TRBJ2-7 for the parts outside the CDR3, the full variable domain is KAGVTQTPRYLIKTRGQQVTLSCSPISGHRSVSWYQQTPGQGLQFLFEYFSETQRNKGNFPGRFSGRQFSNSRSEMNVSTLELGDSALYLCASSLGASYEQYFGPGTRLTVT.

This sequence joins TRBV11-2 and TRBJ2-1; D is uncertain. CDR3 length equals 14 residues. Germline CDR1 and CDR2: SGHAT and FQNNGV. V lost 3 bases to trimming and J lost 4 bases, with 10 bases between them. CDR3 region: CASSLPQLYNEQFF. The CDR3 region has the DNA TGTGCCAGCAGCTTGCCCCAGCTATACAATGAGCAGTTCTTC.

The chain combines TRBV7-9 with TRBJ2-7; D not resolved. The CDR3 extends over 12 amino acids. CDR1 is SEHNR, CDR2 FQNEAQ, per germline (reference sequence). Trimming pared 5 bases from V and 6 bases from J, leaving 11 bases between. The CDR3 loop reads CASSPTLGEQYF. CDR3 sequence (DNA): TGTGCCAGCAGCCCAACCCTGGGCGAGCAGTACTTC.

This clone was recorded at least ten times. This chain uses TRBV25-1 with TRBJ2-7; 10 bases match TRBD2. Trimming took 5 bases from V and 3 from J; bases not matched to a gene: 16. The length of the CDR3 is 18 residues. From germline, CDR1 is MGHDK and CDR2 SYGVNS. The CDR3 reads CASSRSTLTLAGRYEQYF. CDR3 bases: TGTGCCAGCAGTCGCTCTACCCTAACACTAGCGGGGCGCTACGAGCAGTACTTC.